The table lists the clone carrying this T cell receptor beta chain with many counts. This CDR3 is 13 amino acids long. The germline CDR1 and CDR2 sequences are SQVTM and ANQGSEA. V lost 7 bases and J lost 3, with 12 bases in between. This entry belongs to a study of low-dose radiotherapy and immunotherapy resistance in tumors. Covering alpha and beta chains, TRAV- and TRBV-specific primers were used for the first-strand cDNA. For amplifying TCRs, the PCR ran for approximately 21 cycles with Phusion, which was used together with a constant-region primer and the adapter on the V primers. Each CDR3 protein gets one entry after TCRdb re-called the reads with MiXCR. The table lists around 60,000 distinct CDR3 sequences, about a quarter of them singletons, with 6.5% to 8% in the top ten. Noted time point: after trial treatment. This sample's treatment: LDRT plus nivolumab, ipilimumab, low-dose cyclophosphamide and aspirin (RACIN trial).

The clonotype was recovered from a male donor with prostate cancer. V gene TRBV29-1 combines with J gene TRBJ2-2; unclear D gene. This specimen consisted of PBMCs, obtained after low-dose radiotherapy plus immunotherapy. The CDR3 bases are TGCAGCGCCCGGGTTGTTTACACCGGGGAGCTGTTTTTT. The encoded protein is CSARVVYTGELFF.